This entry describes one T cell receptor (beta chain). The antigen remains undetermined. The data were taken from a study of neoadjuvant anti-PD-1 for oral cavity cancer. Looking at the study overall: Non-progressing patients received a fourth nivolumab dose near day 43, then surgery on days 50-56. Notes on the study in general: PBMC Gini-index clonality exceeded responders' in non-responders post-nivolumab.

The method was immunoSEQ multiplex PCR; TCRdb's version includes in-frame clones alone and lacks a portion of them. The sample consists of 11,000 to 15,000 clones, around 75% of them appearing once. Losses at the gene ends were 4 bases for V and 0 bases for J; bases not matched to a gene: 6. The CDR3 sequence is 15 residues long. Looked up from germline, CDR1 is SGHRS and CDR2 is YFSETQ. The chain couples TRBV5-1 to TRBJ2-7; the match to TRBD1 covers 8 bases. This specimen consisted of PBMCs, obtained before nivolumab (anti-PD-1) treatment. This receptor was identified in a person between 40 and 79 years old with oral cavity squamous cell carcinoma. CDR3: CASSGGQGSSYEQYF. The CDR3, as DNA: TGCGCCAGCAGCGGCGGACAGGGCTCCTCCTACGAGCAGTACTTC.